The T cell receptor beta chain under discussion was sequenced for a study of T cells after posttransplantation cyclophosphamide. The CDR3 length is 15 residues. The germline CDR1 and CDR2 sequences are MRHNA and SNTAGT. Trimming stripped 4 bases from V and 6 bases from J, with 16 bases between. As for this clone: Its antigen is unknown.

Study conclusions and caveats: Tissue-infiltrating T cells from skin or gut overlapped little with blood T cells.

Produced via immunoSEQ multiplex PCR; TCRdb's table is partial and in-frame only. The table shows 66,000 or so clones, with 93% occurring only once. This sequence originates from a woman in her twenties or thirties in good health and a related stem cell transplant donor. The material sequenced was PBMCs. The chain joins TRBV6-4 to TRBJ2-1, with a tentative D call TRBD2 (5 bases). CDR3 sequence (DNA): TGTGCCAGCAGTGTAGGGAAGGGAGCCGGCAATGAGCAGTTCTTC. Encoded protein: CASSVGKGAGNEQFF.